This is a list of T cell receptor beta chains from one sample in a study of T cell responses to AZD1222 COVID-19 vaccine. The method was immunoSEQ multiplex PCR; TCRdb's version includes in-frame clones alone and lacks a portion of them. The sample has roughly 190,000 clones, about nine tenths seen once. This specimen was peripheral blood, taken on day 0 of AZD1222 vaccination. Every receptor here comes from an adult in good health. Both conserved end residues are part of each CDR3. The D gene is left open where the match is weak. Size tells how often a clone was seen (once, few, many) or the class of an expanded clone, and some rows leave it out.

cdr3_length: 16; d_call: -; clone_size: -; v_call: TRBV6-1; j_call: TRBJ2-7; cdr3_aa: CASSEFRPELTYEQYF; cdr3_nt: TGTGCCAGCAGTGAATTTCGGCCAGAACTGACCTACGAGCAGTACTTC
cdr3_length: 15; d_call: -; clone_size: once; v_call: TRBV7-2; j_call: TRBJ2-1; cdr3_aa: CASSFEIDPQELRFF; cdr3_nt: TGTGCCAGCAGCTTCGAGATTGACCCACAGGAATTGAGGTTCTTC
cdr3_length: 15; d_call: TRBD1; clone_size: -; v_call: TRBV7-9; j_call: TRBJ2-5; cdr3_aa: CASSRDRGHLETQYF; cdr3_nt: TGTGCCAGCAGCCGGGACAGGGGGCATTTGGAGACCCAGTACTTC
cdr3_length: 14; d_call: -; clone_size: -; v_call: TRBV3-1/TRBV3-2; j_call: TRBJ2-3; cdr3_aa: CASSPSGSTDTQYF; cdr3_nt: TGTGCCAGCAGCCCTTCAGGGAGCACAGATACGCAGTATTTT
cdr3_length: 14; d_call: -; clone_size: -; v_call: TRBV11-2; j_call: TRBJ2-4; cdr3_aa: CASTGVLAKNIQYF; cdr3_nt: TGTGCCAGCACTGGGGTTCTAGCCAAAAACATTCAGTACTTC
cdr3_length: 14; d_call: TRBD1; clone_size: -; v_call: TRBV5-4; j_call: TRBJ1-1; cdr3_aa: CASSIKTGVTEAFF; cdr3_nt: TGTGCCAGCAGCATAAAGACAGGGGTTACTGAAGCTTTCTTT
cdr3_length: 15; d_call: TRBD2; clone_size: -; v_call: TRBV9; j_call: TRBJ2-1; cdr3_aa: CASSVGGGDYNEQFF; cdr3_nt: TGTGCCAGCAGCGTAGGCGGGGGGGATTACAATGAGCAGTTCTTC
cdr3_length: 13; d_call: -; clone_size: -; v_call: TRBV27; j_call: TRBJ1-1; cdr3_aa: CASSLGVRAEAFF; cdr3_nt: TGTGCCAGCAGTTTAGGGGTTAGGGCTGAAGCTTTCTTT
cdr3_length: 15; d_call: -; clone_size: -; v_call: TRBV3-1/TRBV3-2; j_call: TRBJ2-1; cdr3_aa: CASSQAPGGAHEQFF; cdr3_nt: TGTGCCAGCAGCCAGGCCCCGGGCGGGGCCCATGAGCAGTTCTTC
cdr3_length: 16; d_call: TRBD2; clone_size: medium-sized; v_call: TRBV9; j_call: TRBJ2-1; cdr3_aa: CASSVAASGSNNEQFF; cdr3_nt: TGTGCCAGCAGCGTAGCGGCTAGCGGGAGTAACAATGAGCAGTTCTTC
cdr3_length: 13; d_call: -; clone_size: -; v_call: TRBV5-4; j_call: TRBJ2-1; cdr3_aa: CASSLEFGDEQFF; cdr3_nt: TGTGCCAGCAGCTTGGAATTCGGGGATGAGCAGTTCTTC
cdr3_length: 16; d_call: -; clone_size: -; v_call: TRBV9; j_call: TRBJ2-2; cdr3_aa: CASSTLLTLNTGELFF; cdr3_nt: TGTGCCAGCAGCACACTCCTAACCCTGAACACCGGGGAGCTGTTTTTT
cdr3_length: 14; d_call: -; clone_size: -; v_call: TRBV27; j_call: TRBJ1-2; cdr3_aa: CASSLSGGNYGYTF; cdr3_nt: TGTGCCAGCAGTTTATCAGGGGGGAACTATGGCTACACCTTC
cdr3_length: 15; d_call: TRBD1; clone_size: -; v_call: TRBV18; j_call: TRBJ2-2; cdr3_aa: CASSPNGQGGGELFF; cdr3_nt: TGTGCCAGCTCACCCAATGGACAGGGCGGCGGGGAGCTGTTTTTT
cdr3_length: 12; d_call: -; clone_size: -; v_call: TRBV5-4; j_call: TRBJ1-1; cdr3_aa: CASSNFYTEAFF; cdr3_nt: TGTGCCAGCAGCAATTTTTACACTGAAGCTTTCTTT
cdr3_length: 16; d_call: TRBD1; clone_size: -; v_call: TRBV18; j_call: TRBJ2-3; cdr3_aa: CASSPQQGARTDTQYF; cdr3_nt: TGTGCCAGCTCACCACAGCAGGGGGCACGCACAGATACGCAGTATTTT
cdr3_length: 16; d_call: TRBD1; clone_size: -; v_call: TRBV5-6; j_call: TRBJ1-4; cdr3_aa: CASSQTGGGTNEKLFF; cdr3_nt: TGTGCCAGCAGCCAAACAGGGGGCGGTACTAATGAAAAACTGTTTTTT
cdr3_length: 15; d_call: TRBD1; clone_size: -; v_call: TRBV27; j_call: TRBJ2-2; cdr3_aa: CASSEGQGVYGELFF; cdr3_nt: TGTGCCAGCAGTGAGGGACAGGGAGTTTACGGGGAGCTGTTTTTT
cdr3_length: 14; d_call: TRBD1; clone_size: once; v_call: TRBV5-8; j_call: TRBJ1-1; cdr3_aa: CASSSRGLGTEAFF; cdr3_nt: TGTGCCAGCAGCTCCAGGGGGCTAGGGACTGAAGCTTTCTTT
cdr3_length: 18; d_call: -; clone_size: -; v_call: TRBV7-3; j_call: TRBJ2-6; cdr3_aa: CASSFLGGGASGANVLTF; cdr3_nt: TGTGCCAGCAGCTTTTTAGGTGGGGGGGCCTCTGGGGCCAACGTCCTGACTTTC
cdr3_length: 16; d_call: -; clone_size: -; v_call: TRBV27; j_call: TRBJ2-2; cdr3_aa: CASSLLASANTGELFF; cdr3_nt: TGTGCCAGCAGTTTATTGGCTAGCGCGAACACCGGGGAGCTGTTTTTT
cdr3_length: 14; d_call: -; clone_size: few; v_call: TRBV19; j_call: TRBJ2-3; cdr3_aa: CASSMRGGSDTQYF; cdr3_nt: TGTGCCAGTAGTATGAGGGGGGGATCAGATACGCAGTATTTT
cdr3_length: 14; d_call: -; clone_size: -; v_call: TRBV2; j_call: TRBJ1-1; cdr3_aa: CASTYRTSNTEAFF; cdr3_nt: TGTGCCAGCACCTACCGGACATCGAACACTGAAGCTTTCTTT
cdr3_length: 14; d_call: -; clone_size: -; v_call: TRBV9; j_call: TRBJ2-5; cdr3_aa: CASSDLGSGETQYF; cdr3_nt: TGTGCCAGCAGCGATCTAGGGTCGGGGGAGACCCAGTACTTC
cdr3_length: 12; d_call: -; clone_size: -; v_call: TRBV11-2; j_call: TRBJ2-7; cdr3_aa: CASSPSGPEQYF; cdr3_nt: TGTGCCAGCAGCCCCTCGGGGCCCGAGCAGTACTTC
cdr3_length: 18; d_call: TRBD1; clone_size: -; v_call: TRBV9; j_call: TRBJ1-1; cdr3_aa: CASSVATGTGSWNTEAFF; cdr3_nt: TGTGCCAGCAGCGTAGCCACTGGGACAGGGTCGTGGAACACTGAAGCTTTCTTT
cdr3_length: 15; d_call: -; clone_size: -; v_call: TRBV4-3; j_call: TRBJ1-2; cdr3_aa: CVSSQEARNPHGYTF; cdr3_nt: TGCGTCAGCAGCCAAGAGGCACGGAACCCCCATGGCTACACCTTC
cdr3_length: 19; d_call: -; clone_size: -; v_call: TRBV6-4; j_call: TRBJ1-3; cdr3_aa: CASSDPLRGREGLGNTIYF; cdr3_nt: TGTGCCAGCAGTGACCCCCTTCGGGGGCGAGAGGGCCTTGGAAACACCATATATTTT
cdr3_length: 15; d_call: TRBD2; clone_size: -; v_call: TRBV5-1; j_call: TRBJ2-2; cdr3_aa: CASSSRTSGGGELFF; cdr3_nt: TGCGCCAGCAGCTCGCGGACTAGCGGGGGTGGGGAGCTGTTTTTT